What follows are 32 T cell receptor beta chains derived from one specimen sequenced in a study of identical twins. TCRdb used MiXCR to reprocess the 5' RACE reads, holding one entry per CDR3 protein. The sample contains around 290,000 distinct CDR3 sequences, 8% to 9.5% of which appear only once. This sample also appeared in a second study, on yellow fever vaccine responses in identical twins.

The specimen sequenced was CD8+ T cells sorted from blood. These receptors all come from a woman under 30 in good health.

The rearrangement uses TRBV7-9 and TRBJ2-7, with no clear D. This CDR3 has 16 amino acids. The germline V and J ends were trimmed by 5 bases and 2 bases, with 19 bases remaining between them. The germline gives CDR1 SEHNR, CDR2 FQNEAQ (reference sequence). CDR3 nucleotides: TGTGCCAGCAGCCCCAGCCGAAGCCGCCGTCCCTACGAGCAGTACTTC. It encodes CASSPSRSRRPYEQYF.

This clonotype was observed many times. The genes are TRBV20-1 and TRBJ2-2; TRBD2 aligns across 9 bases. CDR1 is DFQATT and CDR2 is SNEGSKA in the germline V gene (reference sequence). Trimming took 8 bases from V and 5 from J; bases not matched to a gene: 6. This CDR3 is 13 amino acids long. The CDR3 nucleotides are TGCAGTACAGGGACTAGCTATACCGGGGAGCTGTTTTTT. This codes for CSTGTSYTGELFF.

The rearrangement uses TRBV4-2 and TRBJ2-1; tentatively, D is TRBD2 (6 bases). The germline CDR1 and CDR2 sequences are LGHNA and YNFKEQ. V was trimmed by 1 base and J by 8 bases, leaving 12 bases between them. The CDR3 runs 14 residues. CDR3 protein: CASSQVGGPDEQFF. The CDR3 DNA reads TGTGCCAGCAGCCAAGTCGGAGGGCCAGATGAGCAGTTCTTC.

This clonotype has at least ten counts. The V call is TRBV20-1, the J call TRBJ2-2; D is unresolved. V shed 3 bases and J shed 0 bases, with 5 bases lying between them. CDR1 DFQATT and CDR2 SNEGSKA come from the germline V gene (reference sequence). The length of the CDR3 is 13 residues. The CDR3 sequence: CSARIANTGELFF. CDR3 DNA: TGCAGTGCTAGGATAGCGAACACCGGGGAGCTGTTTTTT.

This clonotype turned up a few times. This chain joins TRBV27 and TRBJ2-7; 8 bases fit TRBD1. In germline, CDR1 is MNHEY, CDR2 SMNVEV (reference sequence). The CDR3 has 12 amino acids. With V trimmed by 7 bases and J by 6 bases, 5 bases remained unmatched. In DNA form, the CDR3 reads TGTGCCAGCATCGGGACAGGCCGCGAGCAGTACTTC. This codes for CASIGTGREQYF.

The sample holds a few counts of this clonotype. V and J are TRBV7-6 and TRBJ1-1, with a possible D match to TRBD1 (6 bases). Germline V gives CDR1 SGHVS, CDR2 FNYEAQ. V was pared by 3 bases and J by 2 bases, with 13 bases between. This CDR3 spans 15 amino acids. CDR3 protein: CASSLWSGANTEAFF. The DNA for the CDR3 is TGTGCCAGCAGCTTGTGGTCAGGGGCAAACACTGAAGCTTTCTTT.

V gene TRBV4-1 combines with J gene TRBJ2-7, with D perhaps TRBD1 (6 bases). This CDR3 has 15 residues. The germline gives CDR1 MGHRA, CDR2 YSYEKL. The ends were cut back, 3 bases at V and 2 bases at J, with 14 bases in the middle. For the CDR3, the DNA is TGCGCCAGCAGCCAGAAACAGGGTTCTACCTACGAGCAGTACTTC. Residues: CASSQKQGSTYEQYF.

This clonotype was seen only a few times. The V gene is TRBV6-2 or TRBV6-3, the J gene TRBJ2-3; 9 bases are shared with TRBD1. CDR3 length: 12 residues. Germline lookup yields CDR1 MNHEY and CDR2 SVGEGT. J lost 13 bases, V lost 1 base, and 3 bases had no gene match. This chain's CDR3 is CASSYWTGEEYF. CDR3 coding DNA: TGTGCCAGCAGTTACTGGACAGGGGAGGAGTATTTT.

This clonotype was counted ten times or more. This chain joins TRBV5-1 and TRBJ1-5, with 7 bases identical to TRBD1. The CDR3 is made up of 14 amino acids. V was clipped by 4 bases and J by 7 bases; unmatched bases: 8. Germline V gene data show CDR1 as SGHRS and CDR2 as YFSETQ. DNA of the CDR3: TGCGCCAGCAGCGCAAACAGGGGAGAACAGCCCCAGCATTTT. Translating it yields CASSANRGEQPQHF. Looking up the rest from reference TRBV5-1 and TRBJ1-5 gives the full variable domain: KAGVTQTPRYLIKTRGQQVTLSCSPISGHRSVSWYQQTPGQGLQFLFEYFSETQRNKGNFPGRFSGRQFSNSRSEMNVSTLELGDSALYLCASSANRGEQPQHFGDGTRLSIL.

This clonotype has more than one count but fewer than ten. V usage is TRBV20-1 and J usage is TRBJ2-7; TRBD1 matches at 10 bases. CDR3 size: 12 residues. Germline V lookup: CDR1 DFQATT, CDR2 SNEGSKA (reference sequence). V lost 6 bases to trimming and J lost 5 bases; unmatched junction nucleotides: 4. CDR3 nucleotides: TGCAGTGCCCGGGACAGGGGCAACGAGCAGTACTTC. Its protein product is CSARDRGNEQYF.

This clonotype was observed a few times. The gene calls are TRBV7-9 and TRBJ2-5; D unresolved. V shed 1 base and J shed 3 bases, with 9 bases lying between them. The V gene's germline CDR1 is SEHNR and CDR2 FQNEAQ (reference sequence). The CDR3 extends over 14 amino acids. The CDR3 DNA reads TGTGCCAGCAGCTTAGGACCTTGGGAAGAGACCCAGTACTTC. It is translated as CASSLGPWEETQYF.

The J gene is TRBJ1-1, the V gene TRBV7-9; TRBD1 aligns across 10 bases. V gave up 5 bases and J gave up 3 bases; unmatched junction bases: 9. The germline gives CDR1 SEHNR, CDR2 FQNEAQ (reference sequence). CDR3 length: 16 residues. Written as DNA, the CDR3 is TGTGCCAGCAGCCCCAAACTGGGACAGGGGCACACTGAAGCTTTCTTT. Encoded protein: CASSPKLGQGHTEAFF.

This clonotype was seen repeatedly, ten times or more. This chain joins TRBV12-3 or TRBV12-4 and TRBJ1-2; D is uncertain. V was clipped by 8 bases and J by 6 bases, with 10 bases between them. The CDR3 consists of 11 residues. This CDR3 reads CASPGSNGYTF. The CDR3, as DNA: TGTGCCAGCCCAGGAAGTAATGGCTACACCTTC.

The chain links TRBV7-2 to TRBJ1-2, with D maybe TRBD1 (5 bases). CDR1 is SGHTA, CDR2 FQGNSA, per germline. The CDR3 has 17 residues. V was clipped by 1 base and J by 4 bases, with 19 bases between them. As DNA, the CDR3 is TGTGCCAGCAGCTTAGGCCCCCAGGACACGACGTCCTATGGCTACACCTTC. Translating it yields CASSLGPQDTTSYGYTF.

V is TRBV20-1 and J is TRBJ2-3; TRBD2 agrees at 11 bases. CDR1 and CDR2 (germline): DFQATT, SNEGSKA (reference sequence). Unmatched junction bases numbered 15, after V lost 6 bases and J lost 4 bases. This CDR3 has 17 residues. Here the CDR3 reads CSADGTSGSPEADTQYF. The CDR3 coding sequence is TGCAGTGCAGATGGAACTAGCGGGAGCCCAGAGGCAGATACGCAGTATTTT.

This clonotype was counted a few times. The chain recombines TRBV5-5 with TRBJ1-2; TRBD1 aligns across 10 bases. This CDR3 has 15 residues. CDR1 and CDR2 from the germline V gene are SGHKS and YYEKEE (reference sequence). V shed 4 bases, J shed 4 bases, and the junction held 7 bases outside the gene matches. CDR3: CASSPDGTGAYGYTF. In nucleotides, the CDR3 is TGTGCCAGCAGCCCGGACGGGACAGGGGCCTATGGCTACACCTTC. The full variable domain, in which reference TRBV5-5 and TRBJ1-2 provide the parts outside the CDR3, is DAGVTQSPTHLIKTRGQQVTLRCSPISGHKSVSWYQQVLGQGPQFIFQYYEKEERGRGNFPDRFSARQFPNYSSELNVNALLLGDSALYLCASSPDGTGAYGYTFGSGTRLTVV.

The chain is built from TRBV6-6 and TRBJ2-5, with D possibly being TRBD1 (5 bases). Trimming removed 3 bases at V and 5 bases at J, with 10 bases between. This CDR3 contains 13 residues. Per germline, CDR1 MNHNY and CDR2 SVGAGI (reference sequence). The CDR3 protein is CASSYGAGETQYF. CDR3 bases: TGTGCCAGCAGTTATGGGGCCGGGGAGACCCAGTACTTC.

This clonotype came up a few times. The rearrangement links TRBV5-1 to TRBJ2-7; D uncertain. Germline CDR1 and CDR2: SGHRS and YFSETQ. The CDR3 is 12 amino acids. Trimming removed 6 bases from V and 6 bases from J, with 13 bases in between. The CDR3 DNA reads as TGCGCCAGCAAGATGGGCCAGGCCGAGCAGTACTTC. Protein sequence: CASKMGQAEQYF.

The chain joins TRBV19 to TRBJ2-7; tentative D call: TRBD1 (6 bases). V was trimmed by 5 bases and J by 2 bases, leaving 13 bases between them. Germline V gives CDR1 LNHDA, CDR2 SQIVND (reference sequence). This CDR3 spans 14 amino acids. CDR3 DNA sequence: TGTGCCAGTAGTCTGACAGGATCAGCCTACGAGCAGTACTTC. This sequence encodes CASSLTGSAYEQYF.

The rearrangement joins TRBV27 to TRBJ2-7; 7 bases are shared with TRBD2. V dropped 4 bases and J dropped 3; count of bases not matched to a gene: 9. CDR1 is MNHEY, CDR2 SMNVEV, per germline (reference sequence). The length of the CDR3 is 15 residues. Written as DNA, the CDR3 is TGTGCCAGCAGTTCCCCTGAGGGAGGGTACTACGAGCAGTACTTC. It encodes CASSSPEGGYYEQYF.

This clonotype was seen many times. The rearrangement uses TRBV29-1 and TRBJ1-2; 8 positions match TRBD1. The V segment lost 2 bases and the J segment 5 bases; nucleotides outside the gene matches: 4. The CDR3 runs to 13 residues. Germline V gene sequence: CDR1 SQVTM, CDR2 ANQGSEA. CDR3: CSVENDRGYGYTF. CDR3 DNA: TGCAGCGTTGAAAATGACAGGGGATATGGCTACACCTTC.

The rearrangement joins TRBV20-1 to TRBJ2-7; tentatively, D is TRBD2 (5 bases). Trimming left V 0 bases short and J 0 bases short, with 9 bases between. This CDR3 spans 14 amino acids. Per the germline V gene, CDR1 is DFQATT and CDR2 is SNEGSKA (reference sequence). The CDR3, as DNA: TGCAGTGCTAGAGATGTGACTACCTCCTACGAGCAGTACTTC. Amino acid sequence: CSARDVTTSYEQYF.

This clonotype appeared many times. The rearrangement links TRBV27 to TRBJ2-7; the D gene is possibly TRBD2 (5 bases). The germline V and J ends were trimmed by 2 bases and 4 bases, with 12 bases remaining between them. The CDR3 is 14 amino acids. The germline V gene encodes CDR1 MNHEY and CDR2 SMNVEV (reference sequence). CDR3 loop: CASSLGRGGYEQYF. The CDR3 coding sequence is TGTGCCAGCAGTTTAGGTCGGGGTGGGTACGAGCAGTACTTC.

This clonotype was recorded at least ten times. The chain carries TRBV4-1 and TRBJ1-1; D gene ambiguous. Trimming cost V 2 bases and J 1 base, with 8 bases left between them. This CDR3 is built from 14 residues. Germline V CDR1 and CDR2: MGHRA, YSYEKL. In nucleotides, the CDR3 is TGCGCCAGCAGCCAATCTCCCAGGAACACTGAAGCTTTCTTT. It codes for CASSQSPRNTEAFF.

This clonotype was counted at least ten times. The J gene is TRBJ2-7, the V gene TRBV7-9; D remains unclear. Between the trimmed V and J ends, which lost 3 bases and 5 bases, there was a span of 14 bases. Per germline, CDR1 SEHNR and CDR2 FQNEAQ (reference sequence). The CDR3 contains 14 residues. CDR3 nucleotide sequence: TGTGCCAGCAGCTTCAGGCCGACTGCCCACGAGCAGTACTTC. Amino acid sequence: CASSFRPTAHEQYF. Looking up the rest from reference TRBV7-9 and TRBJ2-7 gives the full variable domain: DTGVSQNPRHKITKRGQNVTFRCDPISEHNRLYWYRQTLGQGPEFLTYFQNEAQLEKSRLLSDRFSAERPKGSFSTLEIQRTEQGDSAMYLCASSFRPTAHEQYFGPGTRLTVT.

J is TRBJ1-1 and V is TRBV7-9, with D maybe TRBD1 (5 bases). CDR3 size: 12 residues. The germline V gene has CDR1 SEHNR and CDR2 FQNEAQ (reference sequence). Trimming cost V 4 bases and J 8 bases, with 11 bases left between them. CDR3 sequence (DNA): TGTGCCAGCAGCTGGGGGACGGACGAAGCTTTCTTT. Its protein product is CASSWGTDEAFF.

This clonotype appeared a few times. The chain joins TRBV7-6 to TRBJ2-2, with a weak D call TRBD2 (7 bases). In germline, CDR1 is SGHVS, CDR2 FNYEAQ. CDR3 length equals 15 residues. Trimming removed 5 bases from V and 6 bases from J, with 16 bases in between. The chain's CDR3 is CASSPSRGGAGELFF. CDR3 bases: TGTGCCAGCAGCCCTTCAAGGGGGGGCGCCGGGGAGCTGTTTTTT.

This clonotype was counted at least ten times. The V gene is TRBV4-2, the J gene TRBJ2-1; 8 positions match TRBD2. The germline gives CDR1 LGHNA, CDR2 YNFKEQ. This CDR3 comprises 16 residues. V lost 6 bases, J lost 4 bases, and 11 bases stayed unmatched. CDR3 sequence (DNA): TGTGCCAGCAGTGGAGCGGGAGTCAAATGGTACAATGAGCAGTTCTTC. It specifies CASSGAGVKWYNEQFF.

This clonotype was recorded many times. V usage is TRBV7-9 and J usage is TRBJ1-1, with D possibly being TRBD1 (5 bases). Trimming shortened V by 3 bases and J by 8 bases, and 10 bases separated the two germline ends. Germline V gene data show CDR1 as SEHNR and CDR2 as FQNEAQ (reference sequence). The CDR3 contains 12 residues. CDR3 region: CASSLGTWEAFF. CDR3 coding DNA: TGTGCCAGCAGCTTGGGGACTTGGGAAGCTTTCTTT.

This chain connects TRBV6-5 to TRBJ2-7; D is uncertain. The CDR3 has 15 residues. From germline, CDR1 is MNHEY and CDR2 SVGAGI. With 4 bases removed from V and 4 bases from J, the gap between germline ends came to 17 bases. The CDR3 sequence: CASSSSGVENYEQYF. CDR3 sequence (DNA): TGTGCCAGCAGTTCGTCAGGCGTAGAGAATTACGAGCAGTACTTC.

This clonotype was found many times. The chain joins TRBV7-9 to TRBJ2-3; 7 nucleotides align to TRBD2. V lost 2 bases and J lost 6; bases outside the gene matches: 11. The CDR3 has 16 amino acids. The germline CDR1 and CDR2 sequences are SEHNR and FQNEAQ (reference sequence). CDR3 in amino acids: CASSLPSGEGTDTQYF. Written as DNA, the CDR3 is TGTGCCAGCAGCTTACCCTCGGGGGAGGGAACGGATACGCAGTATTTT.

This clonotype was counted only a few times. The chain has TRBV7-8 and TRBJ2-1, with a possible D match to TRBD1 (7 bases). The germline gives CDR1 SGHVS, CDR2 FQNEAQ. The ends were cut back, 3 bases at V and 7 bases at J, with 10 bases in the middle. The CDR3 length is 13 residues. The CDR3 loop is CASSLAGQNEQFF. The CDR3 coding sequence is TGTGCCAGCAGCTTGGCGGGACAGAATGAGCAGTTCTTC.